Listed below are T cell receptor beta chains from one sample, sequenced in a study of cytomegalovirus exposure and HLA in healthy donors. The table came from immunoSEQ multiplex PCR; TCRdb's copy has only in-frame clones and leaves some out. This table holds about 200,000 clones, about four fifths found once. The source material was PBMCs. The receptors derive from a young woman in good health and CMV-seronegative. Both conserved end residues are part of each CDR3. The order of the fields is clone size, V gene, D gene, J gene, CDR3 DNA, CDR3 protein. D genes are given only for firm matches. Clone size is not always given. Where it is, it says once, few, many or a class for expanded clones.

size: NA; V: TRBV28; D: TRBD2; J: TRBJ2-3; DNA: TGTGCCAGCAGTTTTAGCGGGAGGGCCGGGACAGATACGCAGTATTTT; CDR3: CASSFSGRAGTDTQYF
size: few; V: TRBV6-5; D: NA; J: TRBJ1-1; DNA: TGTGCCAGCAGTTACTCCACCAGGGGTGTGACTGAAGCTTTCTTT; CDR3: CASSYSTRGVTEAFF
size: NA; V: TRBV9; D: NA; J: TRBJ2-2; DNA: TGTGCCAGCAGCGCCTGGGAGCTCAACACCGGGGAGCTGTTTTTT; CDR3: CASSAWELNTGELFF
size: NA; V: TRBV6-5; D: TRBD1; J: TRBJ1-6; DNA: TGTGCCAGCAGGCCCGGGACAGGGTATAATTCACCCCTCCACTTT; CDR3: CASRPGTGYNSPLHF
size: NA; V: TRBV18; D: NA; J: TRBJ2-3; DNA: TGTGCCAGCTCAAGCGGGAGCACAGATACGCAGTATTTT; CDR3: CASSSGSTDTQYF
size: few; V: TRBV4-1; D: NA; J: TRBJ2-7; DNA: TGCGCCAGCAGCCAAGAGGGGCTAGCGGGACAGGAGGGCTACGAGCAGTACTTC; CDR3: CASSQEGLAGQEGYEQYF
size: NA; V: TRBV9; D: TRBD2; J: TRBJ2-1; DNA: TGTGCCAGCAGCCAAAGACTAGCGGGAGTGTATGAGCAGTTCTTC; CDR3: CASSQRLAGVYEQFF
size: NA; V: TRBV28; D: TRBD1; J: TRBJ2-7; DNA: TGTGCCAGCAGTCCCCCGGGACAGGGGGCATGCGAGCAGTACTTC; CDR3: CASSPPGQGACEQYF
size: NA; V: TRBV28; D: TRBD1; J: TRBJ2-2; DNA: TGTGCCAGCAGTTCATGGACAGGAAGCACCGGGGAGCTGTTTTTT; CDR3: CASSSWTGSTGELFF
size: NA; V: TRBV5-8; D: TRBD1; J: TRBJ2-1; DNA: TGTGCCAGCACATTAGACAGGGGGGGTTACAATGAGCAGTTCTTC; CDR3: CASTLDRGGYNEQFF
size: NA; V: TRBV7-2; D: TRBD2; J: TRBJ2-7; DNA: TGTGCCAGCAGTCCCGGAGGAGTAACTAGCGGGAACTTC; CDR3: CASSPGGVTSGNF
size: NA; V: TRBV25-1; D: NA; J: TRBJ1-3; DNA: TGTGCCAGCAGTGAAGTAGGCCACTGGAGCTCTGGAAACACCATATATTTT; CDR3: CASSEVGHWSSGNTIYF
size: NA; V: TRBV5-4; D: TRBD2; J: TRBJ2-1; DNA: TGTGCCAGCAGAGGGGACTCGCGGGGGGGGCATGAGCAGTTCTTC; CDR3: CASRGDSRGGHEQFF
size: NA; V: TRBV2; D: TRBD1; J: TRBJ1-5; DNA: TGTGCCAGCAGGACCGGACAGGGTAATCAGCCCCAGCATTTT; CDR3: CASRTGQGNQPQHF
size: NA; V: TRBV29-1; D: TRBD2; J: TRBJ2-1; DNA: TGCAGCGGTACTCTAGCGGGCCTGAACAATGAGCAGTTCTTC; CDR3: CSGTLAGLNNEQFF
size: NA; V: TRBV7-9; D: NA; J: TRBJ1-2; DNA: TGTTCCAGCCACAGCTTAGTGATTCATGCTAACTATGGCTACACCTTC; CDR3: CSSHSLVIHANYGYTF
size: NA; V: TRBV28; D: NA; J: TRBJ1-1; DNA: TGTGCCAGCACCCTGGGACTGGAAGCTTTCTTT; CDR3: CASTLGLEAFF
size: NA; V: TRBV18; D: TRBD1; J: TRBJ2-7; DNA: TGTGCCAGCTCCGAGGGGGCTGGCGAGCAGTACTTC; CDR3: CASSEGAGEQYF
size: once; V: TRBV19; D: NA; J: TRBJ2-7; DNA: TGTGCCAGTAGTATTTCCAGCGCTAGCTCCTACGAGCAGTACTTC; CDR3: CASSISSASSYEQYF
size: NA; V: TRBV19; D: TRBD2; J: TRBJ2-5; DNA: TGTGCCAGTAGTATATCTCGGACTAGTTCGGAGACCCAGTACTTC; CDR3: CASSISRTSSETQYF
size: NA; V: TRBV25-1; D: TRBD1; J: TRBJ1-1; DNA: TGTGCCAGCAGTGGCAACAGGGGGGAGAACACTGAAGCTTTCTTT; CDR3: CASSGNRGENTEAFF
size: once; V: TRBV5-1; D: TRBD2; J: TRBJ2-7; DNA: TGCGCCAGCAGCACCGCTAGCGGGCCAAACTACGAGCAGTACTTC; CDR3: CASSTASGPNYEQYF
size: few; V: TRBV2; D: NA; J: TRBJ1-2; DNA: TGTGCCAGCAGTGAAGGCCGCAGGGATGATGGCTACACCTTC; CDR3: CASSEGRRDDGYTF
size: few; V: TRBV28; D: TRBD1; J: TRBJ2-7; DNA: TGTGCCAGCAGGACCCCGGGACAGCCGGGCCACGAGCAGTACTTC; CDR3: CASRTPGQPGHEQYF
size: NA; V: TRBV28; D: TRBD1; J: TRBJ2-3; DNA: TGTGCCAGCAGTCGAGTCCCGGGACAGTTGTGGGATACGCAGTATTTT; CDR3: CASSRVPGQLWDTQYF
size: NA; V: TRBV7-9; D: TRBD1; J: TRBJ1-3; DNA: TGTTCCAGCAGCTTGGGACAGGGCAGGGCAGGAAACACCATATATTTT; CDR3: CSSSLGQGRAGNTIYF
size: NA; V: TRBV15; D: NA; J: TRBJ1-3; DNA: TGTGCCACCAGCAGATACCACGGGACATCTGGAAACACCATATATTTT; CDR3: CATSRYHGTSGNTIYF
size: NA; V: TRBV9; D: NA; J: TRBJ2-3; DNA: TGTGCCAGCAGCGCCCGCCTGGGGTCGCGCATAGGCGGGACGAGCACAGATACGCAGTATTTT; CDR3: CASSARLGSRIGGTSTDTQYF
size: NA; V: TRBV18; D: TRBD1; J: TRBJ2-5; DNA: TGTGCCAGCTCACCGGGACAGGTCCCCGAGACCCAGTACTTC; CDR3: CASSPGQVPETQYF
size: NA; V: TRBV6-5; D: NA; J: TRBJ1-2; DNA: TGTGCCAGCAGTTACGGTAACCTCCTCAGGGGCTACACCTTC; CDR3: CASSYGNLLRGYTF
size: NA; V: TRBV27; D: NA; J: TRBJ1-6; DNA: TGTGCCAGCAGTTCCAGCTCCTATAATTCACCCCTCCACTTT; CDR3: CASSSSSYNSPLHF
size: NA; V: TRBV5-1; D: NA; J: TRBJ2-1; DNA: TGCGCCAGCAGCTTGGAGGGGCCTACCTACAATGAGCAGTTCTTC; CDR3: CASSLEGPTYNEQFF
size: NA; V: TRBV2; D: TRBD2; J: TRBJ2-3; DNA: TGTGCCAGCAGTACGGTAGCGGGAGTAGGCACAGATACGCAGTATTTT; CDR3: CASSTVAGVGTDTQYF
size: NA; V: TRBV27; D: TRBD1; J: TRBJ1-5; DNA: TGTGCCAGCAGTTTATTATGGACAGGGGATCAGCCCCAGCATTTT; CDR3: CASSLLWTGDQPQHF
size: once; V: TRBV11-3; D: TRBD2; J: TRBJ2-7; DNA: TGTGCCAGCCGCGGCGGGAGAAGCCTCCGAGAGCAGTACTTC; CDR3: CASRGGRSLREQYF
size: NA; V: TRBV6-1; D: TRBD1; J: TRBJ1-5; DNA: TGTGCCAGCAGTGACTGGGACAGACATCTCAATCAGCCCCAGCATTTT; CDR3: CASSDWDRHLNQPQHF
size: NA; V: TRBV30; D: TRBD2; J: TRBJ2-3; DNA: TGTGCCTGGAGACTAGCGGGAGGGAGTGATACGCAGTATTTT; CDR3: CAWRLAGGSDTQYF
size: NA; V: TRBV28; D: NA; J: TRBJ1-5; DNA: TGTGCCAGCAGTTGGGGCGATCAGCCCCAGCATTTT; CDR3: CASSWGDQPQHF
size: NA; V: TRBV7-7; D: NA; J: TRBJ2-5; DNA: TGTGCCAGCAGCTCCGACAGAGAAGAGACCCAGTACTTC; CDR3: CASSSDREETQYF
size: NA; V: TRBV7-2; D: NA; J: TRBJ2-2; DNA: TGTGCCAGCAGTTATTCCGGGGAGCTGTTTTTT; CDR3: CASSYSGELFF
size: NA; V: TRBV6-1; D: NA; J: TRBJ2-1; DNA: TGTGCCAGCAGTGAAGGGGGGGTAGTTAATGAGCAGTTCTTC; CDR3: CASSEGGVVNEQFF
size: NA; V: TRBV2; D: TRBD1; J: TRBJ1-1; DNA: TGTGCCAGCAGTGCTAACCGGGACAGGGGAGCTTTCTTT; CDR3: CASSANRDRGAFF
size: NA; V: TRBV28; D: TRBD2; J: TRBJ2-7; DNA: TGTGCCAGCAGTTTATCTGGCGGTAGCGGGTACTACGAGCAGTACTTC; CDR3: CASSLSGGSGYYEQYF
size: NA; V: TRBV28; D: TRBD1; J: TRBJ2-5; DNA: TGTGCCAGCAGTTTATTAACGGGACAGGGGTCATGGGAGCAGTACTTC; CDR3: CASSLLTGQGSWEQYF
size: NA; V: TRBV25-1; D: TRBD2; J: TRBJ2-5; DNA: TGTGCCAGCCGGACTAGCGGGAGTGAGACCCAGTACTTC; CDR3: CASRTSGSETQYF
size: NA; V: TRBV30; D: NA; J: TRBJ1-1; DNA: TGTGCCTGGAGTGCCCAGGGGAATGAAGCTTTCTTT; CDR3: CAWSAQGNEAFF